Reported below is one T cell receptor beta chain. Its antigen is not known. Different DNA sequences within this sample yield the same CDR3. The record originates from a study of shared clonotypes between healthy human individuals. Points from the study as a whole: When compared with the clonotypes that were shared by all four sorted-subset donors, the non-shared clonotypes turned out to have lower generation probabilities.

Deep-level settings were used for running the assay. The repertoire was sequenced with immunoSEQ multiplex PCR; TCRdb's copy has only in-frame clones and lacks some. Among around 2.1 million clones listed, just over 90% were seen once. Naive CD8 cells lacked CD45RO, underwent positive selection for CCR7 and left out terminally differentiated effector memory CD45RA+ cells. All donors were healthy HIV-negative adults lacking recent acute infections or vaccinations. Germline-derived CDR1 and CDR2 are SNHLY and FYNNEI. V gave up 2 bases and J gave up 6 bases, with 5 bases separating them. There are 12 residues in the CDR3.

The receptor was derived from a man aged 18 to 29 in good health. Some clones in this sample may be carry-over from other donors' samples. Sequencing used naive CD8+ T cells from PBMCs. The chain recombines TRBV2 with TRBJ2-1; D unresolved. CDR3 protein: CASSEWGNEQFF. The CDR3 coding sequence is TGTGCCAGCAGTGAATGGGGCAATGAGCAGTTCTTC.